This T cell receptor beta chain was sequenced for a study of T cell responses to AZD1222 COVID-19 vaccine. Measured with immunoSEQ multiplex PCR; TCRdb has only the in-frame clones, and not every one. Of 200,000 or so clones in the sample, 90% to 95% are singletons; the top ten hold 9.2%. As for this clone: Its target is not known.

After removal of 4 bases from V and 7 bases from J, the junction contained 6 bases not matched to a gene. The CDR3 has 15 residues. Germline values: CDR1 MNHEY, CDR2 SVGAGI. Study outcomes and limitations: Females outnumbered males among donors, who were mostly white British; clonal diversity was possibly underestimated.

Sequenced here: peripheral blood, sampled on day 0 of AZD1222 vaccination. The sequence derives from an adult in good health. The V gene is TRBV6-5, the J gene TRBJ2-1; 11 positions agree with TRBD2. CDR3 in amino acids: CASSSLAGVRNEQFF. CDR3 DNA sequence: TGTGCCAGCAGTTCACTAGCGGGAGTTCGGAATGAGCAGTTCTTC.